This TCR beta chain was observed in a study of OX40 agonist ivuxolimab in advanced cancers. Study results and caveats: There was clonal expansion of CD4+ and CD8+ blood T cells by week 6 at 0.1 to 3.0 mg/kg.

Concerning this clone itself: Its antigen is unidentified.

Only in-frame clones appear in the TCRdb table, and some are missing; sequencing was by immunoSEQ multiplex PCR. This sample carries over 75,000 clones, around 85% of them seen once, and the ten largest clones take about 1.3%. CDR3 length equals 11 residues. CDR1 is GTSNPN, CDR2 SVGIG, per germline (reference sequence). V lost 0 bases to trimming and J lost 8 bases, with 6 bases between them. The material was CD4+ or CD8+ T cells sorted from blood, obtained in a trial of the OX40 agonist ivuxolimab. The chain couples TRBV30 to TRBJ2-3; D unresolved. The source of this sequence is an adult with an advanced solid tumor such as melanoma, head and neck, liver or kidney cancer. The CDR3 loop reads CAWSVQGTQYF. CDR3 coding DNA: TGTGCCTGGAGTGTACAAGGTACGCAGTATTTT. Complete variable domain (other parts from reference TRBV30 and TRBJ2-3): SQTIHQWPATLVQPVGSPLSLECTVEGTSNPNLYWYRQAAGRGLQLLFYSVGIGQISSEVPQNLSASRPQDRQFILSSKKLLLSDSGFYLCAWSVQGTQYFGPGTRLTVL.